The next 7 T cell receptor beta chains were all read from a single sample in a study of T cell repertoires in cytomegalovirus infection. TCRdb used MiXCR to reprocess the reads, holding one entry per CDR3 protein. The data show over 200,000 distinct CDR3 sequences, around 15% seen once. The source material was PBMCs. These receptors all come from a human donor in good health (CMV status not recorded). Some clones in this sample may be carry-over from other donors' samples.

This clonotype was observed a handful of times. J is TRBJ2-7 and V is TRBV28, with D uncertain. The V and J ends lost 3 bases and 5 bases respectively, with 5 bases between them. CDR1 and CDR2 (germline): MDHEN, SYDVKM. CDR3 length equals 11 residues. The CDR3 DNA follows: TGTGCCAGCAGTTTGTTGGACGAGCAGTACTTC. Translation gives CASSLLDEQYF. Based on the CDR3 plus reference TRBV28 and TRBJ2-7, the full variable domain is DVKVTQSSRYLVKRTGEKVFLECVQDMDHENMFWYRQDPGLGLRLIYFSYDVKMKEKGDIPEGYSVSREKKERFSLILESASTNQTSMYLCASSLLDEQYFGPGTRLTVT.

This clonotype has just a few counts. DNA for the CDR3: TGTGCCAGCAGCTCACGTGGAGGAAGCACCGGGGAGCTGTTTTTT. Translation: CASSSRGGSTGELFF. This chain joins TRBV7-3 and TRBJ2-2, with a weak D call TRBD2 (5 bases). This CDR3 has 15 amino acids. V gave up 4 bases and J gave up 4 bases, with 13 bases separating them. The germline gives CDR1 SGHTA, CDR2 FQGTGA.

This clonotype was picked up many times. The chain employs TRBV7-9 and TRBJ2-3; the D is unclear. V dropped 5 bases and J dropped 2 bases, with 17 bases sitting between them. From germline, CDR1 is SEHNR and CDR2 FQNEAQ (reference sequence). The CDR3 covers 16 residues. CDR3 nucleotides: TGTGCCAGCAGCCCGGGTGGGAAGAGGATCACAGATACGCAGTATTTT. Translation: CASSPGGKRITDTQYF.

As for this clonotype: The junction and the germline gene differ at one end; a read error may be behind it. V gene TRBV5-1 combines with J gene TRBJ2-1; 8 positions agree with TRBD2. The CDR3 covers 15 residues. Germline V gene data show CDR1 as SGHRS and CDR2 as YFSETQ. The CDR3 DNA is TGCGCCAGCAGCTTGGTTCTAGCGGGTAACAATGGGCAGTTCTTC. It is translated as CASSLVLAGNNGQFF.

This clonotype was picked up many times. The chain recombines TRBV6-2 or TRBV6-3 with TRBJ2-7; a possible D gene is TRBD2 (6 bases). V gave up 1 base and J gave up 3 bases, with 7 bases separating them. CDR3 length: 13 residues. Germline lookup yields CDR1 MNHEY and CDR2 SVGEGT. The CDR3 bases are TGTGCCAGCAGTTACTGGAGGGACTACGAGCAGTACTTC. This sequence encodes CASSYWRDYEQYF.

A few counts support this clonotype. This chain uses TRBV9 with TRBJ1-2; the D is unclear. Germline CDR1 is SGDLS and CDR2 is YYNGEE. CDR3 length: 12 amino acids. V was shortened by 7 bases and J by 8 bases, with 15 bases between the two germline ends. The chain's CDR3 is CASGGTLRGYTF. CDR3 in DNA: TGTGCCAGCGGTGGAACGTTGAGAGGCTACACCTTC.

In its sample, this clonotype was seen a few times. V and J are TRBV7-2 and TRBJ2-3; no reliable D call. This CDR3 is built from 13 residues. The ends were cut back, 8 bases at V and 0 bases at J, with 9 bases in the middle. The germline V gene has CDR1 SGHTA and CDR2 FQGNSA. The CDR3 loop reads CASVRASTDTQYF. CDR3 coding DNA: TGTGCCAGCGTCCGAGCTAGCACAGATACGCAGTATTTT.